This is a list of T cell receptor beta chains from one sample in a study of CD8 T cells in ankylosing spondylitis. TCRdb re-called the 5' RACE reads through MiXCR, storing one row per CDR3 protein. The top ten clones hold approximately 40% of a sample with around 9,100 distinct CDR3 sequences, roughly 6% of them seen once. Sequencing was performed on blood, either unsorted or a sorted T cell fraction (not recorded which). The receptors were gathered from a female donor with ankylosing spondylitis or in good health (not recorded which). Each CDR3 is given with its conserved first and last residue. D genes are given only for firm matches. A row's size may be missing; if present it is once, few, many or a size class.

clone_size,v_call,d_call,j_call,cdr3_aa
many,TRBV9,TRBD2,TRBJ2-5,CASSVEASGQETQYF
many,TRBV9,.,TRBJ2-5,CASSPQERELSETQYF
many,TRBV9,TRBD2,TRBJ2-3,CASSILAGGADTQYF
many,TRBV9,.,TRBJ2-6,CASSVARDKFSGANVLTF
medium-sized,TRBV9,.,TRBJ1-1,CASSVAEYTEAFF
many,TRBV9,TRBD2,TRBJ2-1,CASSVVWEGASGGDYNEQFF
many,TRBV9,.,TRBJ2-7,CASSKGGLPSYEQYF
.,TRBV9,TRBD2,TRBJ2-1,CASSVNSGGVAHNEQFF
many,TRBV9,TRBD2,TRBJ2-1,CASSVGQAGGPGEQFF
medium-sized,TRBV9,.,TRBJ2-2,CASSVGFTGELFF
many,TRBV9,.,TRBJ2-1,CASSVVGGSYNEQFF
many,TRBV9,TRBD1,TRBJ2-5,CASSHRRDRGQETQYF
many,TRBV9,.,TRBJ2-7,CASSVDPGYEQYF
medium-sized,TRBV9,.,TRBJ2-3,CASSGGYTDTQYF
medium-sized,TRBV9,TRBD1,TRBJ1-1,CASSPRTGGNTEAFF
many,TRBV9,.,TRBJ2-7,CASSSNDYEQYF
medium-sized,TRBV20-1,.,TRBJ1-2,CSARDRMGGTSRYTF
many,TRBV9,.,TRBJ1-4,CASSVGDEKLFF
.,TRBV9,TRBD2,TRBJ2-2,CASSASGGDTGELFF
many,TRBV9,.,TRBJ1-1,CASSVGSSTPGNTEAFF
many,TRBV9,TRBD2,TRBJ2-3,CASRPASGGSDTQYF
many,TRBV9,.,TRBJ1-6,CASSVGGTGESPLHF
many,TRBV9,.,TRBJ1-4,CASGMGSTNEKLFF
.,TRBV9,TRBD2,TRBJ2-3,CASSERDYSTDTQYF